These 9 T cell receptor beta chains were all obtained from the same sample, sequenced in a study of response to subunit inactivated influenza vaccine. TCRdb fed the RT-PCR reads into MiXCR, producing one record per CDR3 protein. This sample has about half a million distinct CDR3 sequences, with approximately 24% found just once. The sequences come from CD4+ T cells sorted from PBMCs, collected about 5 days after vaccination. The receptors shown here come from a man aged 45-60 years who received an inactivated influenza vaccine.

The rearrangement joins TRBV15 to TRBJ1-1; D is possibly TRBD1 (6 bases). Looked up from germline, CDR1 is LNHNV and CDR2 is YYDKDF (reference sequence). Trimming left V 0 bases short and J 7 bases short, with 9 bases between. This CDR3 is 13 amino acids long. Here the CDR3 reads CATSRDQGREAFF. Written as DNA, the CDR3 is TGTGCCACCAGCAGAGATCAGGGGCGTGAAGCTTTCTTT.

The rearrangement uses TRBV7-2 and TRBJ2-2; D is possibly TRBD1 (6 bases). Per germline, CDR1 SGHTA and CDR2 FQGNSA. The CDR3 covers 16 residues. The V end was cut by 6 bases, the J end by 3 bases, with 17 bases between. CDR3 region: CASRPTGSGDTGELFF. CDR3 DNA sequence: TGTGCCAGCAGACCTACAGGGTCAGGGGACACCGGGGAGCTGTTTTTT.

This clonotype was observed a handful of times. The V gene is TRBV10-3, the J gene TRBJ2-3; 10 nucleotides agree with TRBD2. The CDR3 is made up of 16 amino acids. J lost 3 bases, V lost 2 bases, and 5 bases had no gene match. CDR1 is ENHRY and CDR2 is SYGVKD in the germline V gene. The DNA of the CDR3 is TGTGCCATCAGTGAGGGGAGCGGGGGGGCGACAGATACGCAGTATTTT. Translating it yields CAISEGSGGATDTQYF.

This clonotype has just a few counts. The chain has TRBV6-5 and TRBJ1-2, with D tentatively TRBD1 (6 bases). The CDR3 spans 16 residues. Germline CDR1 MNHEY, CDR2 SVGAGI. V lost 2 bases and J lost 5, with 18 bases in between. DNA for the CDR3: TGTGCCAGCAGTTACGGCAGAGACAGGTTGGGTTATGGCTACACCTTC. Its protein product is CASSYGRDRLGYGYTF.

This clonotype was seen only a few times. V usage is TRBV27 and J usage is TRBJ2-7, with 9 nucleotides matching TRBD2. CDR1 and CDR2 from the germline V gene are MNHEY and SMNVEV (reference sequence). V lost 8 bases and J lost 5; bases outside the gene matches: 13. CDR3 length: 15 amino acids. The CDR3 DNA sequence: TGTGCCAGCGTCCCCAGGGCGGGAGGGTGGAACGAGCAGTACTTC. Translation: CASVPRAGGWNEQYF.

V gene TRBV29-1 combines with J gene TRBJ2-5; tentative D call: TRBD1 (6 bases). Germline lookup yields CDR1 SQVTM and CDR2 ANQGSEA. Trimming pared 7 bases from V and 5 bases from J, leaving 11 bases between. This CDR3 region has 11 residues. In DNA, the CDR3 is TGCAGCGGAGAAAGGGGGGAGACCCAGTACTTC. Translation: CSGERGETQYF.

This clonotype appeared a few times. The rearrangement joins TRBV24-1 to TRBJ2-1, with a tentative D call TRBD2 (5 bases). The CDR3 totals 11 residues. Between the trimmed V and J ends, which lost 7 bases and 7 bases, there was a span of 7 bases. The germline V gene has CDR1 KGHDR and CDR2 SFDVKD. This CDR3 is CATSRGNEQFF. CDR3 DNA: TGTGCCACCAGCCGCGGGAATGAGCAGTTCTTC.

This clonotype was seen a few times. The CDR3 protein is CASSKDRASSYEQYF. The CDR3 nucleotides are TGTGCCAGCAGCAAAGACAGGGCTTCGTCCTACGAGCAGTACTTC. The V and J genes are TRBV11-1 and TRBJ2-7; 7 bases fit TRBD1. The germline V gene has CDR1 SGHAT and CDR2 FQDESV (reference sequence). The CDR3 is made up of 15 amino acids. The V segment lost 5 bases and the J segment 1 base; nucleotides outside the gene matches: 8.

This clonotype was counted ten times or more. This chain uses TRBV7-2 with TRBJ1-1; perhaps TRBD1 as D (6 bases). V lost 5 bases, J lost 3 bases, and 13 bases lay in between. Germline CDR1 SGHTA, CDR2 FQGNSA. The CDR3 loop spans 14 amino acids. The CDR3 DNA sequence: TGTGCCAGCAGCCCCTTCGGACAGTACACTGAAGCTTTCTTT. It translates to CASSPFGQYTEAFF.